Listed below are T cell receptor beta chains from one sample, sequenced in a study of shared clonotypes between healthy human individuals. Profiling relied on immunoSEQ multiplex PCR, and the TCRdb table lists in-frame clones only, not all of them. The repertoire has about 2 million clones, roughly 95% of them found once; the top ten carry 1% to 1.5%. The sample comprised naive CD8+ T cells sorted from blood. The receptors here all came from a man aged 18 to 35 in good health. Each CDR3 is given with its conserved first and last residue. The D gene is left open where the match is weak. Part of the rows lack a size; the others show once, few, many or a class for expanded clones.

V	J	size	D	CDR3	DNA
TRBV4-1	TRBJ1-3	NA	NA	CASSRNADSGNTIYF	TGCGCCAGCAGCCGCAATGCGGACTCTGGAAACACCATATATTTT
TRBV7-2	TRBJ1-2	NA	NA	CASSPGTLKTDYGYTF	TGTGCCAGCAGCCCTGGGACTTTGAAGACCGACTATGGCTACACCTTC
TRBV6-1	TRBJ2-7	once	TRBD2	CASSEIPSGAYEQYF	TGTGCCAGCAGTGAAATACCTAGCGGAGCCTACGAGCAGTACTTC
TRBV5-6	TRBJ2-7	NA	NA	CASSLRRAYEQYF	TGTGCCAGCAGCTTACGGCGAGCCTACGAGCAGTACTTC
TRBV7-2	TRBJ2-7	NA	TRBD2	CASSLGTSGSSEQYF	TGTGCCAGCAGCTTAGGGACTAGCGGGAGTAGCGAGCAGTACTTC
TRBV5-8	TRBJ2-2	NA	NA	CASSLDSGNTGELFF	TGTGCCAGCAGCTTGGATTCCGGGAACACCGGGGAGCTGTTTTTT
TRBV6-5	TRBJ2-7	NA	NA	CASSYSTAGFLEQYF	TGTGCCAGCAGTTACTCGACGGCAGGGTTCCTCGAGCAGTACTTC
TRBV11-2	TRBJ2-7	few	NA	CASSNYEQYF	TGTGCCAGCAGCAACTACGAGCAGTACTTC
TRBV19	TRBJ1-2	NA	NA	CASRVGSSNYGYTF	TGTGCCAGTAGGGTAGGAAGTTCTAACTATGGCTACACCTTC
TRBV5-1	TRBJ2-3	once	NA	CASSFYTQQGTDTQYF	TGCGCCAGCAGCTTTTATACCCAGCAGGGCACAGATACGCAGTATTTT
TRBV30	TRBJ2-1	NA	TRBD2	CAWSDPSGRMDEQFF	TGTGCCTGGAGTGACCCTAGCGGGAGGATGGATGAGCAGTTCTTC